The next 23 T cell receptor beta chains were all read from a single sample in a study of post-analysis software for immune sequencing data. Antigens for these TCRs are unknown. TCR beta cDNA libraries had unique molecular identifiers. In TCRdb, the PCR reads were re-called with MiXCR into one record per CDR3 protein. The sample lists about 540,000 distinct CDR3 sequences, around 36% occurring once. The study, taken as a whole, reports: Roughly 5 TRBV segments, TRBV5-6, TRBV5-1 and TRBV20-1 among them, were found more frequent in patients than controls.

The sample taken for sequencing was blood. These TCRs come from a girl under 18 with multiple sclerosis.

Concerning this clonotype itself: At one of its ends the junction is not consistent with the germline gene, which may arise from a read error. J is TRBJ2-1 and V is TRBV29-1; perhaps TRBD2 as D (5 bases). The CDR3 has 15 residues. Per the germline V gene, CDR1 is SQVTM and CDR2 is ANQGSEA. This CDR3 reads CGVDAPRRVGNEQFF. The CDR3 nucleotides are TGCGGCGTTGATGCGCCAAGGCGGGTAGGTAATGAGCAGTTCTTC.

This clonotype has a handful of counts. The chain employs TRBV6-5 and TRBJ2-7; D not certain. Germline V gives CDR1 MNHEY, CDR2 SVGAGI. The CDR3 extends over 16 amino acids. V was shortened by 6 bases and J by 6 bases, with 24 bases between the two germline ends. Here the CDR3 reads CASSVQVFPMGFEQYF. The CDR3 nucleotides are TGTGCCAGCAGCGTCCAAGTATTTCCCATGGGCTTCGAGCAGTACTTC.

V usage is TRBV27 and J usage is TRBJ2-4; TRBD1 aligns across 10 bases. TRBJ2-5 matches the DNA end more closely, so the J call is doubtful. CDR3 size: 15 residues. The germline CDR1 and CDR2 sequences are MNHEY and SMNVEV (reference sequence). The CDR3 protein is CASSSPGQGKETQYF. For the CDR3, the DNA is TGTGCCAGCAGTTCGCCGGGACAGGGGAAGGAGACCCAGTACTTC.

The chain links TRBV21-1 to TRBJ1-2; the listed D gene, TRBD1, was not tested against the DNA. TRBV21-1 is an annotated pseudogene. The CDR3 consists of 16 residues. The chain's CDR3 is CASSKAPTGTGYGYTF. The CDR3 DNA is TGTGCCAGCAGTAAAGCCCCCACCGGGACAGGATATGGCTACACCTTC.

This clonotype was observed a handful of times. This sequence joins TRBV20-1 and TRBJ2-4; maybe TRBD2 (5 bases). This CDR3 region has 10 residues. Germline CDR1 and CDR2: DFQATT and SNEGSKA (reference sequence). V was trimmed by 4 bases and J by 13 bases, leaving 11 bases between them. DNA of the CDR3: TGCAGTGCTATGGGAGCCGGGCAGTACTTC. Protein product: CSAMGAGQYF.

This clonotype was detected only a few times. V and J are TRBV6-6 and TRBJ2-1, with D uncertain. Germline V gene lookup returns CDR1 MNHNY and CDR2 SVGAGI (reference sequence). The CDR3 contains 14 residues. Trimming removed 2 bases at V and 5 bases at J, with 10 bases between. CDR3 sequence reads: CASSYKGPDNEQFF. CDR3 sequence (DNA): TGTGCCAGCAGTTACAAGGGTCCCGACAATGAGCAGTTCTTC.

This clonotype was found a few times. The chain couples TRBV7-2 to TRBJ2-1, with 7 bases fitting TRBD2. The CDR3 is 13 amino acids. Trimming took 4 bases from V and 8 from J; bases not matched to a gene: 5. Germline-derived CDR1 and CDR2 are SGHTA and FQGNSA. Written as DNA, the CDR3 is TGTGCCAGCAGCTCCGGGGGAGGGGATGAGCAGTTCTTC. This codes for CASSSGGGDEQFF.

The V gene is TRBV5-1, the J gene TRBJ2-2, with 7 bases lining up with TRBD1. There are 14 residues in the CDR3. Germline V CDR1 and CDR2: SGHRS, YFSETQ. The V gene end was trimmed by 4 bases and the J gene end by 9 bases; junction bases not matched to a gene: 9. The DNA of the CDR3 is TGCGCCAGCAGCCCTCCGACAGGGTTCCGGGAGCTGTTTTTT. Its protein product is CASSPPTGFRELFF.

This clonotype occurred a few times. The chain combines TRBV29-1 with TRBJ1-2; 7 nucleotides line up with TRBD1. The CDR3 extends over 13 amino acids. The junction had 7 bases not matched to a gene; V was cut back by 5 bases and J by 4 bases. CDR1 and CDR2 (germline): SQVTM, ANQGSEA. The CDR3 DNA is TGCAGCGTTACAGGGGCGCACAGCTATGGCTACACCTTC. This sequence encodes CSVTGAHSYGYTF.

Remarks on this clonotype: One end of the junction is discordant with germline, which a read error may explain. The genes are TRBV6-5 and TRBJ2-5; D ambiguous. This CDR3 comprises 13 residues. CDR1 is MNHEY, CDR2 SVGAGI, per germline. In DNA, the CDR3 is TGTGCCAGCAGTACCGGTCCCCAAGAGATCCAGTACTTC. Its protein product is CASSTGPQEIQYF.

The CDR3 region is CDTATGVNYGYTF. DNA of the CDR3: TGTGACACCGCGACAGGGGTCAACTATGGCTACACCTTC. The J gene is TRBJ1-2, the V gene TRBV12-3 or TRBV12-4; TRBD1 matches at 8 bases. The CDR3 is 13 amino acids.

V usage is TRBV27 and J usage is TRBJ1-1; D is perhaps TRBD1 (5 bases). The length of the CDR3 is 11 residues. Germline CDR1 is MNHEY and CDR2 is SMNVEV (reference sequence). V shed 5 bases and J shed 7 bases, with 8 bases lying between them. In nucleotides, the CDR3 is TGTGCCAGCAGTCAGGGTATTGAAGCTTTCTTT. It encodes CASSQGIEAFF.

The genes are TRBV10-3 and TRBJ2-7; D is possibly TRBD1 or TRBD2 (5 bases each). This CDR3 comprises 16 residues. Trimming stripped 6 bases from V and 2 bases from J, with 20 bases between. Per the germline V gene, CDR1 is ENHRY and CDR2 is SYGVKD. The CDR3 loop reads CAISTTARDGAYEQYF. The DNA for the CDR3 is TGTGCCATCAGCACCACCGCCCGGGACGGCGCCTACGAGCAGTACTTC.

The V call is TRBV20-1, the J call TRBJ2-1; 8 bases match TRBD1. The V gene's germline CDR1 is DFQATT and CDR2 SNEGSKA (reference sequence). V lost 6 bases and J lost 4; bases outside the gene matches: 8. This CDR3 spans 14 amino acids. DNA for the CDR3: TGCAGTGCCACCGGACAGGGAGGATACAATGAGCAGTTCTTC. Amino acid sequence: CSATGQGGYNEQFF.

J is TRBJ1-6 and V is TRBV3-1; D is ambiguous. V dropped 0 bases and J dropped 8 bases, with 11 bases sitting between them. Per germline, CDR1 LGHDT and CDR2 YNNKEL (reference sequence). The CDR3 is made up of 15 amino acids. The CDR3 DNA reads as TGTGCCAGCAGCCAAGATAACGGGCAGGATTCACCCCTCCACTTT. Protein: CASSQDNGQDSPLHF. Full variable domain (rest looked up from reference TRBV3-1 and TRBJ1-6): DTAVSQTPKYLVTQMGNDKSIKCEQNLGHDTMYWYKQDSKKFLKIMFSYNNKELIINETVPNRFSPKSPDKAHLNLHINSLELGDSAVYFCASSQDNGQDSPLHFGNGTRLTVT.

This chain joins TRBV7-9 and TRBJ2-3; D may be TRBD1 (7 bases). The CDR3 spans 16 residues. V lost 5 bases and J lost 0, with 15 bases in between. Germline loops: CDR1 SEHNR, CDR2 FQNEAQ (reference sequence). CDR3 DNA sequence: TGTGCCAGCAGCCTCGTGACAGGGACTAGCACAGATACGCAGTATTTT. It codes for CASSLVTGTSTDTQYF.

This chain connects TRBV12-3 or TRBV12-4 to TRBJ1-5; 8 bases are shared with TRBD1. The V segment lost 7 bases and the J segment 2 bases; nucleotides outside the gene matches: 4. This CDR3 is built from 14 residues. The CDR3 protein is CASTKTGGNQPQHF. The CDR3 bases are TGTGCCAGCACTAAGACAGGGGGCAATCAGCCCCAGCATTTT.

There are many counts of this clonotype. The CDR3 sequence is CATSGGAGETQYF. The CDR3 nucleotides are TGTGCCACCAGTGGGGGGGCCGGGGAGACCCAGTACTTC. The chain joins TRBV24-1 to TRBJ2-5, with D perhaps matching TRBD1 or TRBD2 (6 bases each). Germline values: CDR1 KGHDR, CDR2 SFDVKD. The CDR3 loop spans 13 amino acids. V gave up 5 bases and J gave up 5 bases, with 11 bases separating them.

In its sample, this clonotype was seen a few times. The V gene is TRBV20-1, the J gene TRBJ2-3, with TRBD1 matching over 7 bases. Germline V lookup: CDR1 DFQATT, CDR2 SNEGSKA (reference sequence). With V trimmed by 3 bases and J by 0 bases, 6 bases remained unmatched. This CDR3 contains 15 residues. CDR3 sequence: CSASRDRTSTDTQYF. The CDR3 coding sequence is TGCAGTGCTAGCCGGGACAGAACTAGCACAGATACGCAGTATTTT.

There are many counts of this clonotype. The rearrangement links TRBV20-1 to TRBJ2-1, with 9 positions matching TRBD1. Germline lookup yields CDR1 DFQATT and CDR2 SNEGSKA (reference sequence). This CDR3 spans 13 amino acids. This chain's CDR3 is CRGGQGLGNEQFF. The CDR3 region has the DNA TGCAGGGGCGGACAGGGGTTAGGCAATGAGCAGTTCTTC.

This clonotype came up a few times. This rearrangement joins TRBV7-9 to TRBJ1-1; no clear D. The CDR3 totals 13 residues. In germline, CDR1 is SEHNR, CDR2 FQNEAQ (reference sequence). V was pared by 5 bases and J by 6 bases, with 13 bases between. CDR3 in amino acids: CASSPIYSPEAFF. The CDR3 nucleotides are TGTGCCAGCAGCCCCATTTACTCCCCTGAAGCTTTCTTT.

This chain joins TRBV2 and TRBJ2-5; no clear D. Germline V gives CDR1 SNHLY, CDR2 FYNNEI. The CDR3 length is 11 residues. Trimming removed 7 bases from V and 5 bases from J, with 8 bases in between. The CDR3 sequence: CASKGQETQYF. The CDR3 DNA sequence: TGTGCCAGCAAGGGTCAGGAGACCCAGTACTTC.

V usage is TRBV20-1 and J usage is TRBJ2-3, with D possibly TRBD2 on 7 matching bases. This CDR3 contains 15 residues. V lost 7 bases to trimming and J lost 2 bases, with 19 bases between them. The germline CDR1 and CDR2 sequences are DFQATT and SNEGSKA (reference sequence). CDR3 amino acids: CSVSLGGGSTDTQYF. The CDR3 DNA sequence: TGCAGTGTTTCCTTGGGGGGGGGCTCCACAGATACGCAGTATTTT.